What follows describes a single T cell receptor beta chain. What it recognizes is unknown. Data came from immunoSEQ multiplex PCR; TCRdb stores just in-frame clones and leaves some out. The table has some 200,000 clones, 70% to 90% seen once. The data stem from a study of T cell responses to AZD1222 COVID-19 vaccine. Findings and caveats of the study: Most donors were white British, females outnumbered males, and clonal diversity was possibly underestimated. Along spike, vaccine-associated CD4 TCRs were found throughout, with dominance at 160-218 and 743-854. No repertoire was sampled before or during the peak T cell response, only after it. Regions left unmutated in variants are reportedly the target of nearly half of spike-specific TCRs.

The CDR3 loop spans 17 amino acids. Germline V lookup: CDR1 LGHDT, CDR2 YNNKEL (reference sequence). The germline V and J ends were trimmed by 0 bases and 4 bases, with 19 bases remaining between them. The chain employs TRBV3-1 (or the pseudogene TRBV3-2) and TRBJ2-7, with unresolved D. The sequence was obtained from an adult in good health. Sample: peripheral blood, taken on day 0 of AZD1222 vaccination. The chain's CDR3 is CASSQDQMAPTRYEQYF. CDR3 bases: TGTGCCAGCAGCCAAGATCAAATGGCTCCCACGCGGTACGAGCAGTACTTC.